This T cell receptor beta chain was profiled in a study of response to subunit inactivated influenza vaccine. Notes on the study in general: T cells newly recruited by each seasonal influenza vaccination are few, the authors suggested.

Germline V gene data show CDR1 as SQVTM and CDR2 as ANQGSEA. The CDR3 contains 13 residues. Trimming stripped 5 bases from V and 4 bases from J, with 11 bases between. From the RT-PCR reads, TCRdb called clonotypes with MiXCR, one entry per CDR3 protein. The sample lists more than 600,000 distinct CDR3 sequences, around a sixth occurring once. This clonotype was counted between two and nine times. Its specificity is unknown. The V gene is TRBV29-1, the J gene TRBJ1-4; weak D call: TRBD1 (6 bases). This sequence was found in a man in his fifties or sixties who received an inactivated influenza vaccine. The sequencing used PBMCs from blood, collected roughly 5 days after vaccination. The CDR3 sequence: CSVYRADNEKLFF. For the CDR3, the DNA is TGCAGCGTTTACAGGGCCGATAATGAAAAACTGTTTTTT.